These 7 T cell receptor beta chains were all obtained from the same sample, sequenced in a study of beta chain features in type 1 diabetes. Findings and caveats of the study: Moderately but significantly shorter TCRB CDR3s were found in Type 1 diabetes patients in all four CD4+ subsets.

The antigens for these receptors are not known. The whole isolated RNA underwent reverse transcription, so sequencing captured expressed TCRB transcripts. Using immunoSEQ multiplex PCR, the repertoire was profiled, and TCRdb retains in-frame clones only, with some absent. The data hold 630,000 or so clones, with around an eighth observed a single time. Sequences were obtained from naive CD4+ T cells from blood. These receptors came from a man aged 18 to 29 with type 1 diabetes.

V usage is TRBV18 and J usage is TRBJ2-2, with D possibly matching TRBD1 (6 bases). Between the trimmed V and J ends, which lost 3 bases and 0 bases, there was a span of 14 bases. CDR3 length equals 17 residues. Germline CDR1 is KGHSH and CDR2 is LQKENI. CDR3 loop: CASSPSLQGTNTGELFF. DNA for the CDR3: TGTGCCAGCTCACCGTCCCTACAGGGAACGAACACCGGGGAGCTGTTTTTT.

This clone was detected only a few times. In DNA, the CDR3 is TGTGCCAGCAGCCCTACTCTAGCGGGAGGCTACAATGAGCAGTTCTTC. This translates into CASSPTLAGGYNEQFF. The V call is TRBV4-2, the J call TRBJ2-1; TRBD2 aligns across 11 bases. J lost 3 bases, V lost 4 bases, and 5 bases had no gene match. The CDR3 spans 16 residues. The germline CDR1 and CDR2 sequences are LGHNA and YNFKEQ.

The V call is TRBV4-3, the J call TRBJ1-2; the D gene is possibly TRBD1 (5 bases). The V end lost 3 bases, the J end lost 0 bases, and 5 bases lay between the germline ends. Germline loops: CDR1 LGHNA, CDR2 YSLEER. The CDR3 extends over 13 amino acids. The CDR3 DNA is TGCGCCAGCAGCCAGACAGCTAACTATGGCTACACCTTC. Amino acids: CASSQTANYGYTF.

Only a few counts were recorded for this clone. This chain connects TRBV2 to TRBJ1-4; 8 nucleotides align to TRBD1. V lost 10 bases and J lost 7; bases outside the gene matches: 5. Germline V CDR1 and CDR2: SNHLY, FYNNEI. The CDR3 contains 12 residues. Here the CDR3 DNA reads TGTGCCACCCAGGGGGCGGGTGAAAAACTGTTTTTT. Encoded protein: CATQGAGEKLFF.

The sample holds a few counts of this clone. The chain has TRBV28 and TRBJ1-1; 8 bases map to TRBD1. Germline values: CDR1 MDHEN, CDR2 SYDVKM. After removal of 6 bases from V and 4 bases from J, the junction contained 10 bases not matched to a gene. The CDR3 runs to 15 residues. The CDR3 sequence is CASRLAGGASTEAFF. In DNA, the CDR3 is TGTGCCAGCAGGCTAGCAGGGGGCGCATCCACTGAAGCTTTCTTT.

The CDR3, as DNA: TGTGCCAGCAGGAGGGCCTCCGACTATGGCTACACCTTC. Translating gives CASRRASDYGYTF. V usage is TRBV14 and J usage is TRBJ1-2; no clear D. The CDR3 sequence is 13 residues long. V lost 6 bases, J lost 3 bases, and 11 bases lay in between. CDR1 is SGHDN, CDR2 FVKESK, per germline.

The chain couples TRBV10-3 to TRBJ2-3, with a possible D match to TRBD2 (6 bases). V gave up 11 bases and J gave up 1 base, with 13 bases separating them. Germline loops: CDR1 ENHRY, CDR2 SYGVKD. This CDR3 region has 13 residues. In DNA form, the CDR3 reads TGTGCCTCCAAGTCGGGGGGCACAGATACGCAGTATTTT. It specifies CASKSGGTDTQYF.